The T cell receptor (beta chain) described here comes from a study of T cells in Graves' hyperthyroidism and ophthalmopathy. Whole-study results and caveats: Most thyroid clonotypes expanded above 0.001 were also detected in blood. In validation, the model predicted ophthalmopathy. These predictions came a median about 6.5 months before onset.

Amplification of TCR beta CDR3 regions used RNA as the template. TCR CDR3 underwent first-round RT-PCR with the HTBI primer set. TCRdb ran MiXCR on the multiplex PCR reads and lists one entry per CDR3 protein. Seen here are a few hundred thousand distinct CDR3 sequences, about 19% observed once, and the top ten hold about 3.7%. This CDR3 is 13 amino acids long. Germline-derived CDR1 and CDR2 are MDHEN and SYDVKM. This clonotype was counted many times. Its antigen is unidentified. A much larger clone lies a single base off, so this may be a read error. Sequenced: blood. J is TRBJ2-7 and V is TRBV28, with TRBD1 as a possible D gene (6 bases). The receptor's source is a young woman with Graves' hyperthyroidism. DNA for the CDR3: TGTGCCAGCAACCAACAGGGAAGCTACAAGCAGTACTTC. Translation gives CASNQQGSYKQYF. The variable domain in full, completed from reference TRBV28 and TRBJ2-7, reads DVKVTQSSRYLVKRTGEKVFLECVQDMDHENMFWYRQDPGLGLRLIYFSYDVKMKEKGDIPEGYSVSREKKERFSLILESASTNQTSMYLCASNQQGSYKQYFGPGTRLTVT.